The entry below gives a single T cell receptor beta chain sequence along with its context. Its antigen remains unidentified. Every patient was affected by relapse after autologous stem cell transplantation, while exposure to brentuximab vedotin was not uniform. Complete response, partial response or progressive disease constituted the best responses recorded. Some clones are missing from TCRdb's copy, which holds only in-frame ones; the method was immunoSEQ multiplex PCR. The table shows 20,000 to 25,000 clones, with roughly 75% occurring only once. This sample is part of a study of PD-1 blockade in classical Hodgkin lymphoma. Whole-study findings and limits: By C4D1, diversity of CD4+ TCRs had risen significantly, whereas that of CD8+ TCRs had not. Complete responders possessed baseline diversity comparable to newly diagnosed patients.

Germline assignment: CDR1 SGHTA and CDR2 FQGNSA. The CDR3 covers 15 residues. The chain recombines TRBV7-2 with TRBJ2-5; 10 bases are shared with TRBD1. The end of the DNA is better explained by TRBJ2-7, so the J call may be wrong. The sequencing here drew on peripheral blood mononuclear cells (PBMCs), taken before the second cycle of nivolumab. The clonotype was recovered from a human donor with classical Hodgkin lymphoma. The CDR3 DNA reads TGTGCCAGCAGCTTAGGGACAGGGGGCTCCTACGAGCAGTACTTC. It codes for CASSLGTGGSYEQYF.